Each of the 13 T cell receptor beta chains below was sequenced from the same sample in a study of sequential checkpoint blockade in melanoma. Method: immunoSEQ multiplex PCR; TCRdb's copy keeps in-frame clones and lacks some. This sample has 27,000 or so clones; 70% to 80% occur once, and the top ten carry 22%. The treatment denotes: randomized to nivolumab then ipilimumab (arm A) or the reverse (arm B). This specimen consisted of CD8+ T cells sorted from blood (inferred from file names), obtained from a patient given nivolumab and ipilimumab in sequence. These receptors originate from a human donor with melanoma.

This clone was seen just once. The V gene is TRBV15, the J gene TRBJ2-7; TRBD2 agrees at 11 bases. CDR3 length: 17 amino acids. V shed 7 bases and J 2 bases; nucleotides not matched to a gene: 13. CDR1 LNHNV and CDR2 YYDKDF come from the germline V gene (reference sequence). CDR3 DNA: TGTGCCACCATGCAACTAGCGGGAGACCGTATCCCCTACGAGCAGTACTTC. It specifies CATMQLAGDRIPYEQYF.

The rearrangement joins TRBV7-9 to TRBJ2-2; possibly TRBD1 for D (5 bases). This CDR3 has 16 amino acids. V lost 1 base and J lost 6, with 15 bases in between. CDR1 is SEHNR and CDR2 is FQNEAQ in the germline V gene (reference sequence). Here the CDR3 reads CASSLVRRGAAGELFF. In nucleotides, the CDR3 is TGTGCCAGCAGCTTAGTCCGAAGGGGCGCGGCCGGGGAGCTGTTTTTT.

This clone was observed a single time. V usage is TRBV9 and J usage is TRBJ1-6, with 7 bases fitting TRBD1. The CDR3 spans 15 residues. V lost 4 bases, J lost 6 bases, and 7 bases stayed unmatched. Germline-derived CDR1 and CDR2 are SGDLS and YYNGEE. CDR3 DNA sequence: TGTGCCAGCAGCCCTAGACAGGGTGGTAATTCACCCCTCCACTTT. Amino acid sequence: CASSPRQGGNSPLHF.

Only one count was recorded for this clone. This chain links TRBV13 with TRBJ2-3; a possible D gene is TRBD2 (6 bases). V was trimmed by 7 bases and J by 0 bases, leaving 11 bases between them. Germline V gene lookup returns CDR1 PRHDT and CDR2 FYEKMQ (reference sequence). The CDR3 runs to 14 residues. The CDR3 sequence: CASTSRGSTDTQYF. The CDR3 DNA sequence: TGTGCCAGCACGTCCCGGGGGAGCACAGATACGCAGTATTTT.

The CDR3 DNA follows: TGTGCCAGCAGCCAAGGGACTAGCGTCGGCAATGAGCAGTTCTTC. It yields the protein CASSQGTSVGNEQFF. This rearrangement joins TRBV14 to TRBJ2-1; 9 bases are shared with TRBD2. V shed 1 base and J 6 bases; nucleotides not matched to a gene: 4. The CDR3 totals 15 residues. Germline CDR1 SGHDN, CDR2 FVKESK.

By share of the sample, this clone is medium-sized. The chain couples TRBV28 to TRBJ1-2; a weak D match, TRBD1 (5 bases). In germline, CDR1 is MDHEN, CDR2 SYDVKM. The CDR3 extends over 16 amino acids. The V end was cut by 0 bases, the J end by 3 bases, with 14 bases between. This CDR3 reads CASSLWGGTVDYGYTF. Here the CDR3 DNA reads TGTGCCAGCAGTTTATGGGGAGGGACGGTGGACTATGGCTACACCTTC.

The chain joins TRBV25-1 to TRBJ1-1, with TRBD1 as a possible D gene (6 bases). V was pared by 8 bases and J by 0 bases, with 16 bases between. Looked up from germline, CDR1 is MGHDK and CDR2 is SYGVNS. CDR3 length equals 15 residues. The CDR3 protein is CASGERGQMNTEAFF. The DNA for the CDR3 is TGTGCCAGCGGGGAGCGCGGACAGATGAACACTGAAGCTTTCTTT.

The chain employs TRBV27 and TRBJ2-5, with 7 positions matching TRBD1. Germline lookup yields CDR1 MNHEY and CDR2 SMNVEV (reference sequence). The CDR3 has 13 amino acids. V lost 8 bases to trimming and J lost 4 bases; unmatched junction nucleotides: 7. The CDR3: CASSTGTLETQYF. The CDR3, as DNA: TGTGCCAGCTCGACAGGGACCCTAGAGACCCAGTACTTC.

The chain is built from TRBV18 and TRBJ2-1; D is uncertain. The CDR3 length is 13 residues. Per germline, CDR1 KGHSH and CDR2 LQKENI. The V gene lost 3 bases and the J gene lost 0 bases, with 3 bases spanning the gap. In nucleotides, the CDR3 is TGTGCCAGCTCACCGGCCTCCTACAATGAGCAGTTCTTC. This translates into CASSPASYNEQFF.

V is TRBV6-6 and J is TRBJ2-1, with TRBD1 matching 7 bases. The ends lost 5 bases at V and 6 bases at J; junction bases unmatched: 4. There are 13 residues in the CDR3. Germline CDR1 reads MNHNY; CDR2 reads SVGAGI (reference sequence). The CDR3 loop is CASSQTGINEQFF. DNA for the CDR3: TGTGCCAGCAGTCAGACAGGGATCAATGAGCAGTTCTTC.

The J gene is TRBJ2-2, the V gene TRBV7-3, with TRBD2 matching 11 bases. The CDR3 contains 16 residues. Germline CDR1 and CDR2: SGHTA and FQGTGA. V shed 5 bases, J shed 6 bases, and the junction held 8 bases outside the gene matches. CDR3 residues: CASSLGTSGVAGELFF. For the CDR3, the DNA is TGTGCCAGCAGCCTCGGGACTAGCGGAGTCGCCGGGGAGCTGTTTTTT.

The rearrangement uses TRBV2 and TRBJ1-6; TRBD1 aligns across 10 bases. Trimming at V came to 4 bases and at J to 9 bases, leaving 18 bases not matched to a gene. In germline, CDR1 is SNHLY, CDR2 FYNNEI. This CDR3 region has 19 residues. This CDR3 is CASSGGQGSPTPYRSPLHF. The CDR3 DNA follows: TGTGCCAGCAGTGGGGGACAGGGGAGTCCAACACCGTATCGTTCACCCCTCCACTTT.

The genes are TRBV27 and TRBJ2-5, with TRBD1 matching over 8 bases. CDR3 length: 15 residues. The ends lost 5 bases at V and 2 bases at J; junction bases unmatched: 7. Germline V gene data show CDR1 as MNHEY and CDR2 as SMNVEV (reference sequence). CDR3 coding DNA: TGTGCCAGCAGTAAGTGGACAGGGAGTCAAGAGACCCAGTACTTC. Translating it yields CASSKWTGSQETQYF.